These T cell receptor beta chains were read from a single sample in a study of shared clonotypes between healthy human individuals. Sequencing was performed with immunoSEQ multiplex PCR; in TCRdb, only in-frame clones are kept and a portion is missing. The table lists around 550,000 clones, 85% to 95% of them singletons. Specimen: naive CD8+ T cells sorted from blood. The receptors were gathered from a woman between 25 and 40 years old in good health. The CDR3 runs from the conserved cysteine through the conserved F or W. Fields, in order: clone size, J gene, D gene, CDR3 length, V gene, CDR3 DNA, CDR3 protein. D genes are given only for firm matches. Some rows have no size entry. The others give once, few or many, or a class for an expanded clone.

-,TRBJ2-2,-,15,TRBV6-6,TGTGCCAGCAGCCCGGAGACAGGGAACACCGGGGAGCTGTTTTTT,CASSPETGNTGELFF
-,TRBJ1-6,-,13,TRBV27,TGTGCCAGCAGTTTATTTATGGGTTCACCCCTCCACTTT,CASSLFMGSPLHF
-,TRBJ2-7,TRBD1,17,TRBV28,TGTGCCAGCAGTCACAACCCCCGGGACAGGGGTTCCTACGAGCAGTACTTC,CASSHNPRDRGSYEQYF
-,TRBJ2-7,-,15,TRBV27,TGTGCCAGCAGTTTAATGATGAGGAGCTCCTACGAGCAGTACTTC,CASSLMMRSSYEQYF
-,TRBJ1-5,-,16,TRBV7-8,TGTGCCAGCAGCTTAATAGCAGGACGACTCAATCAGCCCCAGCATTTT,CASSLIAGRLNQPQHF
-,TRBJ2-7,-,13,TRBV29-1,TGCAGCGCCCGGTGGGGAATCTCCTACGAGCAGTACTTC,CSARWGISYEQYF
-,TRBJ2-2,-,15,TRBV5-6,TGTGCCAGCAGCCCGGTCACGGGGAACACCGGGGAGCTGTTTTTT,CASSPVTGNTGELFF
-,TRBJ2-1,-,11,TRBV5-4,TGTGCCAGCAGCTTGTTGAATGAGCAGTTCTTC,CASSLLNEQFF
-,TRBJ1-1,-,13,TRBV2,TGTGCCAGCAGTGAAGGTAGGAACACTGAAGCTTTCTTT,CASSEGRNTEAFF
-,TRBJ2-7,-,11,TRBV10-2,TGCGCCACCAACCCGGGGAACGAGCAGTACTTC,CATNPGNEQYF
-,TRBJ2-7,TRBD1,15,TRBV4-1,TGCGCCAGCAGCCAAGGACAGGGCAGCTCCTACGAGCAGTACTTC,CASSQGQGSSYEQYF
-,TRBJ2-1,TRBD2,16,TRBV28,TGTGCCAGCAGCAAGATTAGCGGGAGAAGGCACAATGAGCAGTTCTTC,CASSKISGRRHNEQFF
-,TRBJ1-2,-,16,TRBV5-4,TGTGCCAGCAGCTCAGCACGGATGACCAGGGACTATGGCTACACCTTC,CASSSARMTRDYGYTF
-,TRBJ2-3,-,14,TRBV19,TGTGCCAGTAGTATAGGGACAAAGTCGGATACGCAGTATTTT,CASSIGTKSDTQYF
-,TRBJ1-2,-,13,TRBV7-2,TGTGCCAGCAGCCACAGGGACGAGTATGGCTACACCTTC,CASSHRDEYGYTF
few,TRBJ1-5,-,13,TRBV2,TGTGCCAGCAAGGGGCGGGATAGTCAGCCCCAGCATTTT,CASKGRDSQPQHF
few,TRBJ2-7,-,11,TRBV28,TGTGCCAGCAGTTGGGACTACGAGCAGTACTTC,CASSWDYEQYF
-,TRBJ2-3,-,12,TRBV6-4,TGTGCCAGCAGTGACGGAAGCGGGCCTCGGTATTTT,CASSDGSGPRYF
-,TRBJ2-7,-,13,TRBV15,TGTGCCACCAGCAGGGCGGGGATTAACGAGCAGTACTTC,CATSRAGINEQYF
-,TRBJ2-7,-,13,TRBV7-9,TGTGCCAGCAGCTTTGGATTGGGCAACGAGCAGTACTTC,CASSFGLGNEQYF
-,TRBJ2-7,-,13,TRBV28,TGTGCCAGCAGTTCAGGGGTGTCTTACGAGCAGTACTTC,CASSSGVSYEQYF
-,TRBJ2-7,TRBD2,15,TRBV19,TGTGCCAGTAGTATAGGCCCCGGGGGGGTCTACGAGCAGTACTTC,CASSIGPGGVYEQYF
-,TRBJ1-1,TRBD1,15,TRBV6-4,TGTGCCAGCAGACCGGGACAGGGGAGTCTTACCGAAGCTTTCTTT,CASRPGQGSLTEAFF
-,TRBJ2-2,-,16,TRBV13,TGTGCCAGCCTCCTATGGGGCCACCGGAACACCGGGGAGCTGTTTTTT,CASLLWGHRNTGELFF
-,TRBJ1-1,-,13,TRBV28,TGTGCCAGCAGCCAAGCCGGGAACACTGAAGCTTTCTTT,CASSQAGNTEAFF
once,TRBJ2-3,TRBD2,16,TRBV5-6,TGTGCCAGCAGCTTCGGGCTAGCGGAGTCCGGAGATACGCAGTATTTT,CASSFGLAESGDTQYF
once,TRBJ2-1,TRBD1,15,TRBV7-3,TGTGCCAGCAGCTTAATGAAGGGGGCCCTGTCGGAGCAGTTCTTC,CASSLMKGALSEQFF
once,TRBJ1-4,-,14,TRBV27,TGTGCCAGCAGTTTATTTTCAAGGGCTGAAAAACTGTTTTTT,CASSLFSRAEKLFF
-,TRBJ1-3,-,14,TRBV11-2,TGTGCCAGCACCAACAGTGGCAGAGGAAACACCATATATTTT,CASTNSGRGNTIYF
few,TRBJ1-5,-,11,TRBV21-1,TGTGCCAGCCCTAAGGATCAGCCCCAGCATTTT,CASPKDQPQHF
once,TRBJ1-1,TRBD1,16,TRBV4-1,TGCGCCAGCAGCCGATCAAGGGGGCCAATAGACACTGAAGCTTTCTTT,CASSRSRGPIDTEAFF
-,TRBJ1-1,TRBD1,16,TRBV27,TGTGCCAGCAGTTTATCGTATGGACAGGCCGAGATTGGGGCTTTCTTT,CASSLSYGQAEIGAFF
-,TRBJ1-2,-,12,TRBV28,TGTGCCAGCAGTTTATTTTCCGGTGGCTACACCTTC,CASSLFSGGYTF
-,TRBJ2-2,-,17,TRBV28,TGTGCCAGCAGTTTATTTGTGCAGGGGCTCGCTTTTACGGAGCTGTTTTTT,CASSLFVQGLAFTELFF
-,TRBJ2-7,-,14,TRBV13,TGTGCCAGCAGCTTAGCGGGGACATCCTACGAGCAGTACTTC,CASSLAGTSYEQYF
-,TRBJ2-2,-,11,TRBV7-6,TGTGCCAGCAGTTATACCGGGGAGCTGTTTTTT,CASSYTGELFF
-,TRBJ2-1,-,13,TRBV28,TGTGCCAGCAGCCCCCCCGGTTACAATGAGCAGTTCTTC,CASSPPGYNEQFF
-,TRBJ2-3,-,13,TRBV29-1,TGCAGCGTTGAAACAGACATCACAGATACGCAGTATTTT,CSVETDITDTQYF
-,TRBJ1-1,-,14,TRBV28,TGTGCCAGCAGTTCCATGGTGCAGGGGACTGAAGCTTTCTTT,CASSSMVQGTEAFF
-,TRBJ2-1,TRBD2,17,TRBV28,TGTGCCAGCAGTTTCTATCCGGGACTAGCGGGAAACAATGAGCAGTTCTTC,CASSFYPGLAGNNEQFF
-,TRBJ1-4,-,15,TRBV28,TGTGCCAGCAAGTTTTTCAGGGGTACTAATGAAAAACTGTTTTTT,CASKFFRGTNEKLFF
-,TRBJ1-1,-,11,TRBV27,TGTGCCAGCAGAACAGGCGTGAGGGCTTTCTTT,CASRTGVRAFF
-,TRBJ2-1,TRBD2,19,TRBV30,TGTGCCTGGGGGGAACGGGGGACTAGCGGGAGCAGGTCCTACAATGAGCAGTTCTTC,CAWGERGTSGSRSYNEQFF
-,TRBJ2-7,TRBD2,17,TRBV11-2,TGTGCCAGCAGCTTAGGGGGACTAGCGGGAGGGTGGGACGAGCAGTACTTC,CASSLGGLAGGWDEQYF